Presented here are 15 T cell receptor beta chains from one specimen sequenced in a study of shared clonotypes between healthy human individuals. TCRdb's table, derived via immunoSEQ multiplex PCR, lists solely in-frame clones and lacks some. The sample yields a few hundred thousand clones, approximately 97% seen once. Material: naive CD4+ T cells sorted from blood. Subset meaning: CD45RA+ positively selected. The source of these receptors is a woman between 25 and 40 years old in good health.

The V gene is TRBV2, the J gene TRBJ1-5, with no clear D. Germline lookup yields CDR1 SNHLY and CDR2 FYNNEI. The CDR3 has 14 amino acids. Trimming cost V 3 bases and J 1 base, with 7 bases left between them. In DNA, the CDR3 is TGTGCCAGCAGTGAGTGGGCGAGCAATCAGCCCCAGCATTTT. Its protein is CASSEWASNQPQHF.

V is TRBV29-1 and J is TRBJ2-1; D gene ambiguous. V shed 4 bases and J shed 8 bases, with 9 bases lying between them. The CDR3 runs 11 residues. The germline CDR1 and CDR2 sequences are SQVTM and ANQGSEA. The CDR3 DNA reads as TGCAGCGTTGGGGGTCGGGATGAGCAGTTCTTC. This sequence encodes CSVGGRDEQFF.

The V gene is TRBV28, the J gene TRBJ1-2, with TRBD1 identical over 7 bases. From germline, CDR1 is MDHEN and CDR2 SYDVKM. The CDR3 runs to 17 residues. The V and J ends lost 5 bases and 8 bases, in that order; junction bases with no gene match: 20. CDR3 sequence reads: CASSRIFSGQPVIGYTF. The DNA for the CDR3 is TGTGCCAGCAGTCGGATATTCTCGGGACAGCCGGTGATAGGCTACACCTTC.

V and J are TRBV5-1 and TRBJ1-1, with TRBD1 matching 7 bases. The CDR3 has 15 residues. Looked up from germline, CDR1 is SGHRS and CDR2 is YFSETQ. The V segment lost 4 bases and the J segment 5 bases; nucleotides outside the gene matches: 11. CDR3 amino acids: CASSPNRGIGTEAFF. CDR3 DNA: TGCGCCAGCAGCCCCAACAGGGGAATAGGGACTGAAGCTTTCTTT.

V is TRBV28 and J is TRBJ2-7; D assignment may be TRBD1 or TRBD2 (7 bases each). CDR1 is MDHEN and CDR2 is SYDVKM in the germline V gene. V was shortened by 6 bases and J by 3 bases, with 21 bases between the two germline ends. This CDR3 has 16 residues. As DNA, the CDR3 is TGTGCCAGCAGGCTACAGGGGCCGCAGCGGGGCTACGAGCAGTACTTC. The encoded protein is CASRLQGPQRGYEQYF.

This clone has a single count. The chain combines TRBV5-1 with TRBJ2-7; 12 bases agree with TRBD2. The CDR3 sequence is 17 residues long. The V gene's germline CDR1 is SGHRS and CDR2 YFSETQ. V gave up 4 bases and J gave up 5 bases; unmatched junction bases: 13. The CDR3, as DNA: TGCGCCAGCAGCCTCGGGTCTAGCGGGAGGGCCGTCGACGAGCAGTACTTC. It yields the protein CASSLGSSGRAVDEQYF.

This chain links TRBV28 with TRBJ1-3; a weak D match, TRBD1 (5 bases). V was shortened by 5 bases and J by 1 base, with 12 bases between the two germline ends. The germline V gene has CDR1 MDHEN and CDR2 SYDVKM. This CDR3 has 15 amino acids. The DNA of the CDR3 is TGTGCCAGCAGTCCGCAGGGTAAATCTGGAAACACCATATATTTT. It yields the protein CASSPQGKSGNTIYF.

This clone was observed a single time. The chain is built from TRBV19 and TRBJ1-2; no definite D call. The germline V gene has CDR1 LNHDA and CDR2 SQIVND (reference sequence). The CDR3 consists of 13 residues. The V and J ends lost 11 bases and 4 bases respectively, with 17 bases between them. The CDR3 DNA is TGTGCCTCATACAGAACGCTAGGCTATGGCTACACCTTC. It is translated as CASYRTLGYGYTF.

This sequence joins TRBV14 and TRBJ1-1; D is uncertain. CDR1 SGHDN and CDR2 FVKESK come from the germline V gene. CDR3 size: 12 residues. Trimming cost V 8 bases and J 1 base, with 8 bases left between them. The chain's CDR3 is CASRTRNTEAFF. The CDR3, as DNA: TGTGCCAGCCGGACGCGGAACACTGAAGCTTTCTTT. Looking up the rest from reference TRBV14 and TRBJ1-1 gives the full variable domain: EAGVTQFPSHSVIEKGQTVTLRCDPISGHDNLYWYRRVMGKEIKFLLHFVKESKQDESGMPNNRFLAERTGGTYSTLKVQPAELEDSGVYFCASRTRNTEAFFGQGTRLTVV.

The chain carries TRBV11-2 and TRBJ2-7, with D unclear. This CDR3 is 13 amino acids long. The V end was cut by 2 bases, the J end by 0 bases, with 5 bases between. From germline, CDR1 is SGHAT and CDR2 FQNNGV. DNA of the CDR3: TGTGCCAGCAGCTTAAAGAGCTCCTACGAGCAGTACTTC. Its translation is CASSLKSSYEQYF. The full variable domain, rest sourced from reference TRBV11-2 and TRBJ2-7, is EAGVAQSPRYKIIEKRQSVAFWCNPISGHATLYWYQQILGQGPKLLIQFQNNGVVDDSQLPKDRFSAERLKGVDSTLKIQPAKLEDSAVYLCASSLKSSYEQYFGPGTRLTVT.

This rearrangement joins TRBV5-4 to TRBJ1-2; 7 nucleotides match TRBD1. With V trimmed by 0 bases and J by 4 bases, 6 bases remained unmatched. The CDR3 is made up of 15 amino acids. CDR1 is SGHNT, CDR2 YYREEE, per germline (reference sequence). The CDR3 bases are TGTGCCAGCAGCTTGGCGACAGGGATCACCTATGGCTACACCTTC. Translation: CASSLATGITYGYTF.

As DNA, the CDR3 is TGTGCCAGCAGTTTACTCCTGACAGGGTCGTATGAAAAACTGTTTTTT. This encodes CASSLLLTGSYEKLFF. J is TRBJ1-4 and V is TRBV28; 7 positions match TRBD1. Germline-derived CDR1 and CDR2 are MDHEN and SYDVKM. V gave up 2 bases and J gave up 6 bases; unmatched junction bases: 9. The CDR3 is 16 residues long.

The gene calls are TRBV10-3 and TRBJ2-7; weak D call: TRBD1 (7 bases). Germline CDR1 reads ENHRY; CDR2 reads SYGVKD. The CDR3 is 14 residues long. Trimming pared 6 bases from V and 5 bases from J, leaving 17 bases between. CDR3 in DNA: TGTGCCATCAGCGACCCCAGGGGGGCCCACGAGCAGTACTTC. The encoded protein is CAISDPRGAHEQYF.

The J gene is TRBJ1-1, the V gene TRBV7-2, with D maybe TRBD1 (5 bases). Germline V gene lookup returns CDR1 SGHTA and CDR2 FQGNSA. Deletions cut 5 bases from V and 2 bases from J, with 15 bases between. CDR3 length: 15 residues. The CDR3 DNA is TGTGCCAGCAGCGCCCAGGGTCGAGGTAACACTGAAGCTTTCTTT. Encoded protein: CASSAQGRGNTEAFF. Supplemented by reference TRBV7-2 and TRBJ1-1, the full variable domain reads GAGVSQSPSNKVTEKGKDVELRCDPISGHTALYWYRQSLGQGLEFLIYFQGNSAPDKSGLPSDRFSAERTGGSVSTLTIQRTQQEDSAVYLCASSAQGRGNTEAFFGQGTRLTVV.

This clone was picked up one time. J is TRBJ2-2 and V is TRBV2, with 7 bases lining up with TRBD2. Germline V lookup: CDR1 SNHLY, CDR2 FYNNEI. The CDR3 length is 16 residues. J lost 2 bases, V lost 5 bases, and 8 bases had no gene match. Here the CDR3 reads CASSNSRDYNTGELFF. The CDR3 bases are TGTGCCAGCAGTAATTCCCGGGACTACAACACCGGGGAGCTGTTTTTT.